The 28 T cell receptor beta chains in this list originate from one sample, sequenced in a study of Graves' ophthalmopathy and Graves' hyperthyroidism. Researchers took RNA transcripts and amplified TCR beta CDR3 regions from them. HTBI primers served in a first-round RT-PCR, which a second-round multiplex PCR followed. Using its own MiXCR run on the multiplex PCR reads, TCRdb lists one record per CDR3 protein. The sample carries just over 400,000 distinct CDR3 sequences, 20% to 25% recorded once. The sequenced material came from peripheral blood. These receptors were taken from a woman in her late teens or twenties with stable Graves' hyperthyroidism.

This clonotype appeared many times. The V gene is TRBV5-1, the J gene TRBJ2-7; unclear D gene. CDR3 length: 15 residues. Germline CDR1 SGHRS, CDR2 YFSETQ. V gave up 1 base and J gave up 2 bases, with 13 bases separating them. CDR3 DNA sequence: TGCGCCAGCAGCTTGATGGAATTACGAACCTACGAGCAGTACTTC. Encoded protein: CASSLMELRTYEQYF.

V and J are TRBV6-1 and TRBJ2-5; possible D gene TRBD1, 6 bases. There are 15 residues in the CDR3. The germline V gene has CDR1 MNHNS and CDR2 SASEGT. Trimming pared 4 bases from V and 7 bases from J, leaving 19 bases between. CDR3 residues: CASSATGWGKLTQYF. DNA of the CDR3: TGTGCCAGCAGTGCCACAGGGTGGGGCAAGTTGACCCAGTACTTC.

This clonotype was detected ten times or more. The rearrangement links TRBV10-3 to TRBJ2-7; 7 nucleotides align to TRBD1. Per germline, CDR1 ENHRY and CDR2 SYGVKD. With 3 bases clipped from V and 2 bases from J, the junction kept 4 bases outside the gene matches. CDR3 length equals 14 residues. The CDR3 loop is CAISDTGDTYEQYF. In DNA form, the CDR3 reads TGTGCCATCAGTGATACAGGGGACACCTACGAGCAGTACTTC.

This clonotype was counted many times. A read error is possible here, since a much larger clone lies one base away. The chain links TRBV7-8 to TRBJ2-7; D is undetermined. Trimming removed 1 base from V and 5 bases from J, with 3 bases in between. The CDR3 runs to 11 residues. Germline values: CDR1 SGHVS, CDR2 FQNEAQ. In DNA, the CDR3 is TGTGCCAGCAGCTTAGAACACGAGCAGTACTTC. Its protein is CASSLEHEQYF.

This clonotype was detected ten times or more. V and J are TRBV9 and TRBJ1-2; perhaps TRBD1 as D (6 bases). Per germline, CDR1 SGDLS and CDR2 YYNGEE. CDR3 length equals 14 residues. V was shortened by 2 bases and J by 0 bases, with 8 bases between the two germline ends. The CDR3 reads CASSVEGANYGYTF. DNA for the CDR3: TGTGCCAGCAGCGTGGAGGGGGCTAACTATGGCTACACCTTC.

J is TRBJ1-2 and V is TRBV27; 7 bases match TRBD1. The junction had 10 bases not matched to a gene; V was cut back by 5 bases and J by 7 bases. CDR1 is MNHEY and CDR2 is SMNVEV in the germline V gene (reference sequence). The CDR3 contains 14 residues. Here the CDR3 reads CASSPAGGRGGYTF. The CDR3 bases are TGTGCCAGCAGTCCCGCAGGGGGTCGAGGTGGCTACACCTTC.

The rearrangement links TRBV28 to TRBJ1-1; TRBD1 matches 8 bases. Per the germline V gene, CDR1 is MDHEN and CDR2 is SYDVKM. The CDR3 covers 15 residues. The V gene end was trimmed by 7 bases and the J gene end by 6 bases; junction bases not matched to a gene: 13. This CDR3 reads CASTLGTGPFAEAFF. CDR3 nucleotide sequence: TGTGCCAGCACCTTAGGGACAGGACCCTTTGCTGAAGCTTTCTTT.

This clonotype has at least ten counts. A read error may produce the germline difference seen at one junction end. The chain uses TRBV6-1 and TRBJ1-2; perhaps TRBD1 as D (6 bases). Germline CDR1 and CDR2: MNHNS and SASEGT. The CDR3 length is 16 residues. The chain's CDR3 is CASTGALDPSNYGYTF. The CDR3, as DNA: TGTGCGAGCACGGGGGCTCTGGATCCAAGCAACTATGGCTACACCTTC.

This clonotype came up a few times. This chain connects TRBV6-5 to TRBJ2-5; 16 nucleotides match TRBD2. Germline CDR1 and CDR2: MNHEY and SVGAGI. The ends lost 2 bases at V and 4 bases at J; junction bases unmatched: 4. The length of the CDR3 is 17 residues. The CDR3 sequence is CASSYGTSGGARETQYF. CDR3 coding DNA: TGTGCCAGCAGTTACGGGACTAGCGGGGGGGCGAGAGAGACCCAGTACTTC.

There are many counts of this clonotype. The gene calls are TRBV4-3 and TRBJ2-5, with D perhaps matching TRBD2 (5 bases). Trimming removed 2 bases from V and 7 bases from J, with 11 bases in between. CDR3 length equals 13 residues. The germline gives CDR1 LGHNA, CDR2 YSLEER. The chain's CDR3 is CASSQSPGWTQYF. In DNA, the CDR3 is TGCGCCAGCAGCCAAAGCCCGGGATGGACCCAGTACTTC.

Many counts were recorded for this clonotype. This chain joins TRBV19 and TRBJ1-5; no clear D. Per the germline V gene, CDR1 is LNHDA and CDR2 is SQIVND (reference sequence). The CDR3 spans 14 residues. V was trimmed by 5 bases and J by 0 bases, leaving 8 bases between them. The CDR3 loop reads CASSRPYSNQPQHF. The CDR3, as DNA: TGTGCCAGTAGTCGGCCTTATAGCAATCAGCCCCAGCATTTT.

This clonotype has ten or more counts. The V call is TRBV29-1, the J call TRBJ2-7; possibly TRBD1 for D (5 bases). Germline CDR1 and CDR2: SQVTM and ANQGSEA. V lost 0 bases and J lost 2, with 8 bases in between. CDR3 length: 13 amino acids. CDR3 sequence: CSVEDQGPYEQYF. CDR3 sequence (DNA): TGCAGCGTTGAAGATCAGGGCCCCTACGAGCAGTACTTC.

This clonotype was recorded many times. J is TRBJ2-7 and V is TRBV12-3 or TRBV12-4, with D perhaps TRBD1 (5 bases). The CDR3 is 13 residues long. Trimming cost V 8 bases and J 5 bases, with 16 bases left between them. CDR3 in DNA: TGTGCCAGCTCCGACAGCCCCTTCCACGAGCAGTACTTC. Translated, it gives CASSDSPFHEQYF.

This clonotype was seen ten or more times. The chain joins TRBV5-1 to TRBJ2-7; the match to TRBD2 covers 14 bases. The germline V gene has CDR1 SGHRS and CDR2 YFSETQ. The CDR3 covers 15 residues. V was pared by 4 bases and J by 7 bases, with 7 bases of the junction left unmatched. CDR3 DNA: TGCGCCAGCAGCATTGGGACTAGCGGGAGCGGGGAGCAGTACTTC. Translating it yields CASSIGTSGSGEQYF. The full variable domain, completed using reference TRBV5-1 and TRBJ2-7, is KAGVTQTPRYLIKTRGQQVTLSCSPISGHRSVSWYQQTPGQGLQFLFEYFSETQRNKGNFPGRFSGRQFSNSRSEMNVSTLELGDSALYLCASSIGTSGSGEQYFGPGTRLTVT.

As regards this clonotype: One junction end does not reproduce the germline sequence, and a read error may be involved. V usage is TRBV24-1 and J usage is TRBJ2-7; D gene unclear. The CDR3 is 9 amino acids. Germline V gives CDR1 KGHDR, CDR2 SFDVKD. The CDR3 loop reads CVTIDDQYF. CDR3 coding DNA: TGTGTCACCATAGACGATCAGTACTTC.

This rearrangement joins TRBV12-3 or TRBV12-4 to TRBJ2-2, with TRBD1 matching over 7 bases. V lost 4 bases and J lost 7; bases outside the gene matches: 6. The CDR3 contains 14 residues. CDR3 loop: CASSYGTERGELFF. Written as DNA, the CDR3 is TGTGCCAGCAGTTACGGGACAGAGCGCGGGGAGCTGTTTTTT.

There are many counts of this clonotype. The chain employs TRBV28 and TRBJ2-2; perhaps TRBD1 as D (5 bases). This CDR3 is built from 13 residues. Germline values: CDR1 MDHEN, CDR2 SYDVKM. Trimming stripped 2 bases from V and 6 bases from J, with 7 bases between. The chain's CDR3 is CASSLTGPGELFF. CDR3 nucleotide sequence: TGTGCCAGCAGTTTAACAGGACCCGGGGAGCTGTTTTTT.

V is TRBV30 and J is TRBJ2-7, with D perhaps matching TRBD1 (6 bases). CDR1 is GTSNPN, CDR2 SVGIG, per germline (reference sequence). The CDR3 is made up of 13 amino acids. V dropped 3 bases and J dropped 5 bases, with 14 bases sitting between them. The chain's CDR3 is CAWRGRGFHEQYF. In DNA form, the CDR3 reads TGTGCCTGGAGAGGCAGGGGTTTCCACGAGCAGTACTTC.

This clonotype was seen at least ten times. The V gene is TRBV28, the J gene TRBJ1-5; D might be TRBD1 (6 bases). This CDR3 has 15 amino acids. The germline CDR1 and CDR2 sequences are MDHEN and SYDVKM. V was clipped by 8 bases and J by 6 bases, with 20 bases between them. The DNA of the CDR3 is TGTGCCAGCCGTCCCGGGGGGGCAGGGAGTCAGCCCCAGCATTTT. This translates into CASRPGGAGSQPQHF. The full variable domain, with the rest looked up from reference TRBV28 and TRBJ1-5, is DVKVTQSSRYLVKRTGEKVFLECVQDMDHENMFWYRQDPGLGLRLIYFSYDVKMKEKGDIPEGYSVSREKKERFSLILESASTNQTSMYLCASRPGGAGSQPQHFGDGTRLSIL.

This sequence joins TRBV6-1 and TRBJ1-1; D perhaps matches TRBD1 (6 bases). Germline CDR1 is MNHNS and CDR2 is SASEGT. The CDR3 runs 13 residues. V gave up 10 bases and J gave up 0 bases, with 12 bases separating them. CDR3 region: CAIRQDLNTEAFF. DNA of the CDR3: TGTGCCATCCGACAGGACTTGAACACTGAAGCTTTCTTT.

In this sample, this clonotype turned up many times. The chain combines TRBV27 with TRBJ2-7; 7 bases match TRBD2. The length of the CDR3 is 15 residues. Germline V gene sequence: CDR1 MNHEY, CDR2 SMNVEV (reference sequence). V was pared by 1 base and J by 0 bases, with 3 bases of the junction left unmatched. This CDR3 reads CASSLFGGSSYEQYF. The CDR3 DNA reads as TGTGCCAGCAGTTTATTTGGCGGGAGCTCCTACGAGCAGTACTTC.

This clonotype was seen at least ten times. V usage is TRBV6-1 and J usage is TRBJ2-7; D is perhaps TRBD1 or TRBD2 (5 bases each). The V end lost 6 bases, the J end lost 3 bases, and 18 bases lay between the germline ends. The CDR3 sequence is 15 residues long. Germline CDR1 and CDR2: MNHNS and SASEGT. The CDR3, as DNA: TGTGCCAGCAGCGTTTGGTGGGGGAGTATCTACGAGCAGTACTTC. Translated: CASSVWWGSIYEQYF.

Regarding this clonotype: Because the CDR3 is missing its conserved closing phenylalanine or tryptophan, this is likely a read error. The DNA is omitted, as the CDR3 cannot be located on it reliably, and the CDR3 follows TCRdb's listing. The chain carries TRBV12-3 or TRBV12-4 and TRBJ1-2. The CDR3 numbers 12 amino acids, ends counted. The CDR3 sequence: CACTLRIRRKTV.

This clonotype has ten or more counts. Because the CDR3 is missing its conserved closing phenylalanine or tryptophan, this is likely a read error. The CDR3 loop is CASSLPPLARQYL. The CDR3 bases are TGTGCCAGCAGTTTACCCCCCCTAGCAAGGCAGTACCTC. V usage is TRBV28 and J usage is TRBJ2-7, with D maybe TRBD2 (5 bases). The CDR3 is 13 residues long. V was pared by 2 bases and J by 9 bases, with 14 bases between. Germline assignment: CDR1 MDHEN and CDR2 SYDVKM.

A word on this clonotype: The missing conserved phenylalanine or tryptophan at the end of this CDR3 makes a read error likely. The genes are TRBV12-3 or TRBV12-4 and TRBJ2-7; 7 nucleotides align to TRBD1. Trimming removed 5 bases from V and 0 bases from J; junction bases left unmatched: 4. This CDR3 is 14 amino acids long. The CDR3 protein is CASSKGQLSYEQYY. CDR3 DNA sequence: TGTGCCAGCAGTAAGGGACAGCTCTCCTACGAGCAGTACTAC.

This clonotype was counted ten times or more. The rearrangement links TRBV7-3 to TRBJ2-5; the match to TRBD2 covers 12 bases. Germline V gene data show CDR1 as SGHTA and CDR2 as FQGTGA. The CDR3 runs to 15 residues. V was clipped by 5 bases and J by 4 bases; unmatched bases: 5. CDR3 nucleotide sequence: TGTGCCAGCAGCACGACTAGCGGGAGCGGAGAGACCCAGTACTTC. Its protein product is CASSTTSGSGETQYF.

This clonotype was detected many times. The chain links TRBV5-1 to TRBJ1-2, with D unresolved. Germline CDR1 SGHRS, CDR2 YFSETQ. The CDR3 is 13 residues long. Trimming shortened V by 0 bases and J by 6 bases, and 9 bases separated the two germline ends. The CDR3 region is CASSLGVIDGYTF. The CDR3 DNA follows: TGCGCCAGCAGCTTGGGTGTCATCGATGGCTACACCTTC.

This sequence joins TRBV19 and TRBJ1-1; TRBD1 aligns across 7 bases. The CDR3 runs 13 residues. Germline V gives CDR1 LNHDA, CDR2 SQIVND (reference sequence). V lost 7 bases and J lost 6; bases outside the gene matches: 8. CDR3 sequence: CASTRDRAAEAFF. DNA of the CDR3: TGTGCCAGTACCCGCGACAGGGCGGCTGAAGCTTTCTTT.